The 14 T cell receptor beta chains presented below share a single source sample, sequenced in a study of long-term antiretroviral therapy in people with HIV. The run of the v3.0 immunoSEQ assay was at survey level. This table comes from immunoSEQ multiplex PCR, and its TCRdb copy is limited to in-frame clones, with some not included. The data contain more than 10,000 clones, roughly 90% of them singletons. The material was unsorted PBMCs, obtained 2.1 years after starting antiretroviral therapy. The receptors here all came from a woman aged 40 to 50 with HIV.

V gene TRBV7-8 combines with J gene TRBJ1-5; no clear D gene. Trimming removed 1 base from V and 11 bases from J, with 9 bases in between. There are 12 residues in the CDR3. Germline CDR1 reads SGHVS; CDR2 reads FQNEAQ. CDR3: CASSLGVETQHF. CDR3 DNA sequence: TGTGCCAGCAGCTTAGGAGTAGAGACCCAGCATTTT.

J is TRBJ2-3 and V is TRBV29-1; 7 bases are shared with TRBD2. The germline V gene has CDR1 SQVTM and CDR2 ANQGSEA. The length of the CDR3 is 14 residues. Unmatched junction bases numbered 13, after V lost 7 bases and J lost 6 bases. CDR3 sequence: CSAYRGGPSDTQYF. The CDR3 bases are TGCAGCGCTTACCGCGGGGGACCCAGTGATACGCAGTATTTT.

The CDR3 DNA reads as TGTGCCAGCAGCTTAGTGGGCGGGGGGCTCCAAGAGACCCAGTACTTC. Translation: CASSLVGGGLQETQYF. The gene calls are TRBV7-8 and TRBJ2-5; 8 positions agree with TRBD2. Per germline, CDR1 SGHVS and CDR2 FQNEAQ. V shed 1 base, J shed 1 base, and the junction held 5 bases outside the gene matches. The CDR3 extends over 16 amino acids.

The V gene is TRBV19, the J gene TRBJ2-1; possible D gene TRBD2, 5 bases. Germline V gene sequence: CDR1 LNHDA, CDR2 SQIVND (reference sequence). The CDR3 has 17 residues. Trimming removed 4 bases from V and 10 bases from J, with 26 bases in between. CDR3 residues: CASSKSSADSIEKEQFF. The CDR3 DNA reads as TGTGCCAGTAGTAAATCGTCGGCGGACTCGATAGAAAAAGAGCAGTTCTTC.

V usage is TRBV5-4 and J usage is TRBJ2-7; D may correspond to TRBD1 or TRBD2 (5 bases each). V lost 4 bases to trimming and J lost 6 bases, with 14 bases between them. Germline CDR1 SGHNT, CDR2 YYREEE (reference sequence). The CDR3 covers 13 residues. CDR3 amino acids: CASSETGPSEQYF. CDR3 nucleotides: TGTGCCAGCAGCGAGACGGGACCCAGCGAGCAGTACTTC.

The chain employs TRBV6-5 and TRBJ2-5, with TRBD2 matching over 15 bases. In germline, CDR1 is MNHEY, CDR2 SVGAGI. Unmatched junction bases numbered 4, after V lost 5 bases and J lost 6 bases. This CDR3 is 15 amino acids long. For the CDR3, the DNA is TGTGCCAGCAGTCGGACTAGCGGGGGGGAAAAGACCCAGTACTTC. Its translation is CASSRTSGGEKTQYF.

The rearrangement links TRBV30 to TRBJ2-3; no definite D call. The CDR3 extends over 16 amino acids. Trimming took off 0 bases at V and 4 bases at J, with 17 bases between the two ends. In germline, CDR1 is GTSNPN, CDR2 SVGIG (reference sequence). The CDR3 region is CAWSVLTRSVADTQYF. The CDR3 nucleotides read TGTGCCTGGAGTGTACTAACCCGGTCCGTTGCAGATACGCAGTATTTT.

The chain is built from TRBV6-5 and TRBJ1-2; D remains ambiguous. Germline V gene data show CDR1 as MNHEY and CDR2 as SVGAGI. Trimming took 2 bases from V and 0 from J, leaving 10 bases between them. The CDR3 consists of 15 residues. The CDR3 reads CASSYKGASNYGYTF. The CDR3 nucleotides are TGTGCCAGCAGTTACAAGGGTGCGTCTAACTATGGCTACACCTTC.

The V call is TRBV7-2, the J call TRBJ2-1; TRBD2 matches 13 bases. The CDR3 runs to 15 residues. Germline CDR1 and CDR2: SGHTA and FQGNSA. V was clipped by 5 bases and J by 10 bases; unmatched bases: 8. CDR3 region: CASSLRLAGGWEQFF. CDR3 coding DNA: TGTGCCAGCAGCCTTCGACTAGCGGGGGGATGGGAGCAGTTCTTC.

The CDR3 nucleotides read TGCAGCGTAGCAGGGGACTATGGCTACACCTTC. Translating gives CSVAGDYGYTF. The chain recombines TRBV29-1 with TRBJ1-2; D is perhaps TRBD1 (6 bases). The CDR3 runs to 11 residues. Germline V gives CDR1 SQVTM, CDR2 ANQGSEA. The V end lost 6 bases, the J end lost 3 bases, and 8 bases lay between the germline ends.

V and J are TRBV2 and TRBJ2-1; D gene ambiguous. The V end was cut by 4 bases, the J end by 9 bases, with 10 bases between. This CDR3 contains 12 residues. Germline values: CDR1 SNHLY, CDR2 FYNNEI. In DNA form, the CDR3 reads TGTGCCAGCAGTGGATCCGGGCCTGAGCAGTTCTTC. Its translation is CASSGSGPEQFF.

This chain links TRBV2 with TRBJ1-2; possibly TRBD1 for D (5 bases). V was clipped by 1 base and J by 3 bases, with 18 bases between them. Germline V lookup: CDR1 SNHLY, CDR2 FYNNEI. The CDR3 totals 17 residues. The CDR3 protein is CASSEGGYPGDHYGYTF. Here the CDR3 DNA reads TGTGCCAGCAGTGAAGGGGGCTACCCAGGAGACCACTATGGCTACACCTTC.

The rearrangement joins TRBV14 to TRBJ2-7; D is unclear. From germline, CDR1 is SGHDN and CDR2 FVKESK. V lost 5 bases and J lost 2, with 16 bases in between. This CDR3 spans 15 amino acids. CDR3 DNA: TGTGCCAGCAGCAACGAGGAGACTTTTCCCTACGAGCAGTACTTC. Its protein is CASSNEETFPYEQYF.

The V gene is TRBV10-3, the J gene TRBJ1-5; D is ambiguous. The V gene's germline CDR1 is ENHRY and CDR2 SYGVKD. The CDR3 length is 14 residues. V gave up 4 bases and J gave up 6 bases, with 13 bases separating them. In DNA form, the CDR3 reads TGTGCCATCAGTGTAGAAATGGACGGTCAGCCCCAGCATTTT. It is translated as CAISVEMDGQPQHF.